These 32 T cell receptor beta chains were sequenced from one sample in a study of post-analysis software for immune sequencing data. Study-wide points: About five TRBV segments occurring more often in patients than controls included TRBV5-6, TRBV5-1 and TRBV20-1.

These receptors have no known antigen. Prepared TCR beta cDNA libraries contained unique molecular identifiers. One entry per CDR3 protein, called by TCRdb with MiXCR from the PCR reads. The sample lists around 250,000 distinct CDR3 sequences; 35% to 40% were seen once. Source material: blood. The receptors derive from a girl aged 5-17 years with multiple sclerosis.

This clonotype was detected ten times or more. This chain joins TRBV11-2 and TRBJ2-3; TRBD2 matches 8 bases. Germline CDR1 SGHAT, CDR2 FQNNGV. The CDR3 contains 14 residues. The V and J ends lost 5 bases and 6 bases, in that order; junction bases with no gene match: 7. The CDR3, as DNA: TGTGCCAGCAGCCCACCGGGGGGGACGGATACGCAGTATTTT. Translated, it gives CASSPPGGTDTQYF.

The J gene is TRBJ2-7, the V gene TRBV6-1; no reliable D call. The germline V gene has CDR1 MNHNS and CDR2 SASEGT. The CDR3 loop spans 13 amino acids. The V gene lost 9 bases and the J gene lost 1 base, with 13 bases spanning the gap. This chain's CDR3 is CASRVGRSYEQYF. In nucleotides, the CDR3 is TGTGCCAGTCGGGTAGGCCGATCCTACGAGCAGTACTTC.

This clonotype was seen at least ten times. The CDR3 region has the DNA TGTGCCAGCCCCGAGGAGGAGACGCTATTCTCTGGGGCCAACGTCCTGACTTTC. It codes for CASPEEETLFSGANVLTF. The genes are TRBV6-1 and TRBJ2-6, with D possibly TRBD2 on 5 matching bases. The CDR3 loop spans 18 amino acids. The germline V and J ends were trimmed by 8 bases and 0 bases, with 20 bases remaining between them. CDR1 is MNHNS and CDR2 is SASEGT in the germline V gene.

Regarding this clonotype: A read error may explain this, as a much larger clone is one base away. The rearrangement links TRBV10-3 to TRBJ2-1; 11 nucleotides align to TRBD1. The ends lost 4 bases at V and 8 bases at J; junction bases unmatched: 7. The CDR3 contains 15 residues. Germline values: CDR1 ENHRY, CDR2 SYGVKD. This chain's CDR3 is CAISGRTGGCDEQFF. In DNA, the CDR3 is TGTGCCATCAGTGGCAGGACAGGGGGCTGCGATGAGCAGTTCTTC.

On this clonotype: Relative to the germline gene, one junction end is altered; a read error may explain this. The rearrangement uses TRBV5-1 and TRBJ1-5, with D uncertain. Germline V gene sequence: CDR1 SGHRS, CDR2 YFSETQ. The CDR3 spans 15 residues. The CDR3 coding sequence is TGCGCCAGCAGCCCCGGCGGGATTAGCAATCGGCCCCAGCATTTT. Its translation: CASSPGGISNRPQHF.

This clonotype was picked up many times. The V gene is TRBV3-1, the J gene TRBJ2-7; TRBD1 might be the D (6 bases). This CDR3 has 14 amino acids. Looked up from germline, CDR1 is LGHDT and CDR2 is YNNKEL (reference sequence). V lost 1 base and J 6 bases, leaving 13 bases between the germline ends. CDR3 sequence: CASSQAPQGSEQYF. In DNA, the CDR3 is TGTGCCAGCAGCCAAGCACCACAGGGTAGCGAGCAGTACTTC.

This clonotype came up many times. J is TRBJ2-7 and V is TRBV7-2; no firm D call. This CDR3 is built from 14 residues. V dropped 3 bases and J dropped 0 bases, with 9 bases sitting between them. CDR1 and CDR2 (germline): SGHTA, FQGNSA. The CDR3 nucleotides are TGTGCCAGCAGCTTCAGAGAGTTCTCCTACGAGCAGTACTTC. Translating it yields CASSFREFSYEQYF.

The sample holds many counts of this clonotype. The V gene is TRBV29-1, the J gene TRBJ1-1, with D possibly TRBD1 on 5 matching bases. Trimming left V 4 bases short and J 0 bases short, with 9 bases between. The CDR3 runs to 13 residues. CDR1 is SQVTM, CDR2 ANQGSEA, per germline. Written as DNA, the CDR3 is TGCAGCGTTGCCCCGGGGCTGAACACTGAAGCTTTCTTT. Translated, it gives CSVAPGLNTEAFF.

Comment on this clonotype: A much larger clonotype is one base distant, so this may be a read error. The chain couples TRBV27 to TRBJ2-4, with 9 bases matching TRBD2. Trimming removed 0 bases from V and 13 bases from J; junction bases left unmatched: 13. Germline CDR1 MNHEY, CDR2 SMNVEV (reference sequence). The CDR3 is 16 amino acids. DNA for the CDR3: TGTGCCAGCAGTTTATCAGGCGGGGGGGCCAGCAATGAGCAGTACTTC. It encodes CASSLSGGGASNEQYF.

This clonotype was seen many times. V and J are TRBV6-5 and TRBJ1-1; no definite D call. The CDR3 is 17 amino acids. The germline V and J ends were trimmed by 0 bases and 0 bases, with 14 bases remaining between them. Germline V CDR1 and CDR2: MNHEY, SVGAGI. The CDR3 sequence is CASSYSVSAVLNTEAFF. CDR3 coding DNA: TGTGCCAGCAGTTACTCGGTTTCGGCGGTCTTGAACACTGAAGCTTTCTTT.

This clonotype was counted a few times. A single base separates this from a much larger clone, so it may be a read error. The chain couples TRBV9 to TRBJ2-3, with TRBD2 identical over 11 bases. This CDR3 has 21 residues. The V segment lost 4 bases and the J segment 2 bases; nucleotides outside the gene matches: 21. Germline values: CDR1 SGDLS, CDR2 YYNGEE. CDR3 amino acids: CASSSAAAGTSGMAVTDTQYF. CDR3 nucleotide sequence: TGTGCCAGCAGCAGTGCCGCGGCAGGGACTAGCGGTATGGCTGTCACAGATACGCAGTATTTT.

The genes are TRBV29-1 and TRBJ1-2; D is possibly TRBD1 (6 bases). This CDR3 region has 12 residues. Trimming removed 4 bases from V and 2 bases from J, with 8 bases in between. Per germline, CDR1 SQVTM and CDR2 ANQGSEA. The CDR3 loop is CSVGGPNYGYTF. The DNA of the CDR3 is TGCAGCGTTGGGGGGCCGAACTATGGCTACACCTTC.

Ten or more counts support this clonotype. V is TRBV27 and J is TRBJ1-4; D gene unclear. The V and J ends lost 3 bases and 0 bases respectively, with 8 bases between them. The CDR3 loop spans 15 amino acids. The V gene's germline CDR1 is MNHEY and CDR2 SMNVEV (reference sequence). The DNA of the CDR3 is TGTGCCAGCAGTTTGGTACCCGCAACTAATGAAAAACTGTTTTTT. This translates into CASSLVPATNEKLFF.

V and J are TRBV12-3 or TRBV12-4 and TRBJ2-3; D may be TRBD2 (6 bases). This CDR3 comprises 15 residues. V was cut by 4 bases and J by 4 bases, with 15 bases left in between. This chain's CDR3 is CASSWGGASADTQYF. The CDR3 DNA reads as TGTGCCAGCAGTTGGGGAGGAGCGAGCGCAGATACGCAGTATTTT.

This clonotype was observed at least ten times. This sequence joins TRBV6-5 and TRBJ1-2; D is undetermined. Trimming pared 6 bases from V and 8 bases from J, leaving 13 bases between. Germline lookup yields CDR1 MNHEY and CDR2 SVGAGI. The CDR3 extends over 12 amino acids. The CDR3 region is CASSPDNIGYTF. DNA of the CDR3: TGTGCCAGCAGCCCCGACAATATCGGCTACACCTTC.

This clonotype was observed many times. The rearrangement joins TRBV20-1 to TRBJ2-1; 7 bases are a match to TRBD1. Losses at the gene ends were 6 bases for V and 0 bases for J; bases not matched to a gene: 2. This CDR3 has 13 residues. CDR1 is DFQATT and CDR2 is SNEGSKA in the germline V gene (reference sequence). CDR3 sequence (DNA): TGCAGTGCAAGGGGGCGCTCCTACAATGAGCAGTTCTTC. Translation gives CSARGRSYNEQFF.

This clonotype was observed many times. The J gene is TRBJ1-2, the V gene TRBV7-9; D is unclear. V was trimmed by 5 bases and J by 2 bases, leaving 15 bases between them. The CDR3 spans 15 residues. Germline CDR1 SEHNR, CDR2 FQNEAQ (reference sequence). In nucleotides, the CDR3 is TGTGCCAGCAGCCCGGGTCGGCACTACAACTATGGCTACACCTTC. Translation: CASSPGRHYNYGYTF. The full variable domain, rest sourced from reference TRBV7-9 and TRBJ1-2, is DTGVSQNPRHKITKRGQNVTFRCDPISEHNRLYWYRQTLGQGPEFLTYFQNEAQLEKSRLLSDRFSAERPKGSFSTLEIQRTEQGDSAMYLCASSPGRHYNYGYTFGSGTRLTVV.

About this clonotype itself: This may be a read error: a much more frequent sequence differs by one nucleotide. This is likely a read error, given that the CDR3 carries no conserved phenylalanine or tryptophan at its end. This chain links TRBV6-4 with TRBJ2-1, with 11 bases aligning to TRBD2. CDR1 is MRHNA, CDR2 SNTAGT, per germline. The CDR3 contains 14 residues. Trimming at V came to 5 bases and at J to 7 bases, leaving 4 bases not matched to a gene. CDR3 region: CASSPTSGANEQFC. CDR3 DNA: TGTGCCAGCAGTCCGACTAGCGGGGCTAATGAGCAGTTCTGC.

The rearrangement joins TRBV20-1 to TRBJ2-4, with D unclear. CDR1 and CDR2 (germline): DFQATT, SNEGSKA (reference sequence). The CDR3 consists of 16 residues. The V gene lost 0 bases and the J gene lost 0 bases, with 12 bases spanning the gap. CDR3 nucleotide sequence: TGCAGTGCTAGAGATAACGGTAATCTAGCCAAAAACATTCAGTACTTC. It encodes CSARDNGNLAKNIQYF.

In this sample, this clonotype turned up many times. This sequence joins TRBV3-1 and TRBJ2-1; 12 bases align to TRBD2. The CDR3 has 18 residues. Germline V gives CDR1 LGHDT, CDR2 YNNKEL (reference sequence). The ends lost 7 bases at V and 0 bases at J; junction bases unmatched: 10. The CDR3 region is CASTPRTSGTSSYNEQFF. In DNA, the CDR3 is TGTGCCAGCACCCCCAGGACTAGCGGGACAAGCTCCTACAATGAGCAGTTCTTC.

The chain couples TRBV29-1 to TRBJ2-4; TRBD1 agrees at 8 bases. The end of the DNA aligns better with TRBJ2-7, so the J call may be wrong. The CDR3 spans 15 residues. CDR1 and CDR2 from the germline V gene are SQVTM and ANQGSEA. CDR3 DNA: TGCAGCGTTGAAGATCCCGGACAGGGTCTTTACGAGCAGTACTTC. This translates into CSVEDPGQGLYEQYF.

The chain links TRBV12-3 or TRBV12-4 to TRBJ2-7, with D hard to call. Trimming removed 2 bases from V and 0 bases from J, with 8 bases in between. The CDR3 is 14 amino acids. CDR3 sequence reads: CASSLIVSSYEQYF. The CDR3 DNA sequence: TGTGCCAGCAGTTTAATTGTGAGCTCCTACGAGCAGTACTTC.

The V gene is TRBV7-6, the J gene TRBJ2-3; D possibly corresponds to TRBD1 (6 bases). The CDR3 is 15 amino acids. Trimming left V 7 bases short and J 3 bases short, with 17 bases between. Germline loops: CDR1 SGHVS, CDR2 FNYEAQ. The CDR3 loop is CASTLDSGETDTQYF. The CDR3 nucleotides are TGTGCCAGCACCCTTGACTCAGGGGAGACAGATACGCAGTATTTT.

This clonotype was seen a few times. V is TRBV20-1 and J is TRBJ2-2; possible D gene TRBD1, 6 bases. V was shortened by 5 bases and J by 6 bases, with 22 bases between the two germline ends. The CDR3 runs 16 residues. Germline V gives CDR1 DFQATT, CDR2 SNEGSKA (reference sequence). CDR3 sequence reads: CSASIPGAGAPGELFF. Here the CDR3 DNA reads TGCAGTGCTTCCATCCCAGGGGCAGGGGCCCCCGGGGAGCTGTTTTTT.

The chain recombines TRBV29-1 with TRBJ2-1; 13 bases fit TRBD2. CDR3 length: 17 residues. The V and J ends lost 2 bases and 7 bases, in that order; junction bases with no gene match: 11. The germline V gene encodes CDR1 SQVTM and CDR2 ANQGSEA. The CDR3 nucleotides are TGCAGCGTTGAAAGGACTAGCGGGAGTACACTGGATAATGAGCAGTTCTTC. It encodes CSVERTSGSTLDNEQFF.

This clonotype was recorded at least ten times. This chain uses TRBV20-1 with TRBJ2-5; 8 bases align to TRBD2. Germline lookup yields CDR1 DFQATT and CDR2 SNEGSKA (reference sequence). Losses at the gene ends were 5 bases for V and 4 bases for J; bases not matched to a gene: 3. The CDR3 sequence is 12 residues long. The CDR3 reads CSAQRGGETQYF. Here the CDR3 DNA reads TGCAGTGCTCAACGGGGGGGAGAGACCCAGTACTTC.

This clonotype has only one observation. This chain uses TRBV12-3 or TRBV12-4 with TRBJ2-1; 9 bases align to TRBD1. V dropped 5 bases and J dropped 5; count of bases not matched to a gene: 7. This CDR3 contains 15 residues. CDR3 nucleotides: TGTGCCAGCAGTCCCGGGGGACAGGGAAACAATGAGCAGTTCTTC. Protein product: CASSPGGQGNNEQFF.

This clonotype was picked up many times. The genes are TRBV5-1 and TRBJ2-2; TRBD2 agrees at 10 bases. The V gene's germline CDR1 is SGHRS and CDR2 YFSETQ. CDR3 length equals 15 residues. V lost 4 bases and J lost 4; bases outside the gene matches: 4. CDR3 bases: TGCGCCAGCAGCCAACTAGCGGGAAGCACCGGGGAGCTGTTTTTT. Translation: CASSQLAGSTGELFF.

This clonotype was counted ten times or more. The rearrangement uses TRBV5-5 and TRBJ2-1; no clear D gene. Trimming left V 4 bases short and J 6 bases short, with 8 bases between. The CDR3 has 12 residues. Germline V gives CDR1 SGHKS, CDR2 YYEKEE (reference sequence). CDR3 protein: CASSVDSNEQFF. In DNA form, the CDR3 reads TGTGCCAGCAGCGTCGACTCCAATGAGCAGTTCTTC.

V is TRBV7-6 and J is TRBJ2-7; D is unresolved. In germline, CDR1 is SGHVS, CDR2 FNYEAQ. The V gene lost 1 base and the J gene lost 5 bases, with 12 bases spanning the gap. CDR3 length: 14 amino acids. CDR3: CASSLVPHSHEQYF. For the CDR3, the DNA is TGTGCCAGCAGCTTAGTACCCCATTCCCACGAGCAGTACTTC.

Turning to this clonotype: A single base separates this from a much larger clone, so it may be a read error. The rearrangement uses TRBV4-1 and TRBJ2-3, with 8 bases aligning to TRBD1. The CDR3 spans 18 residues. CDR1 and CDR2 (germline): MGHRA, YSYEKL. Unmatched junction bases numbered 13, after V lost 0 bases and J lost 5 bases. The CDR3, as DNA: TGCGCCAGCAGCCAAGAGCTTCCTCCGGACAGGGCCATAGATACGCAGTATTTT. It codes for CASSQELPPDRAIDTQYF.

Points on this clonotype: Lacking the conserved final phenylalanine or tryptophan, this CDR3 likely reflects a read error. The rearrangement joins TRBV6-4 to TRBJ2-2, with D uncertain. From germline, CDR1 is MRHNA and CDR2 SNTAGT. The length of the CDR3 is 15 residues. Trimming left V 7 bases short and J 5 bases short, with 17 bases between. DNA of the CDR3: TGTGCCAGCAAAAAGGGCCCTGGTGGGACCGGGGAGCTGTTTTTG. The encoded protein is CASKKGPGGTGELFL.